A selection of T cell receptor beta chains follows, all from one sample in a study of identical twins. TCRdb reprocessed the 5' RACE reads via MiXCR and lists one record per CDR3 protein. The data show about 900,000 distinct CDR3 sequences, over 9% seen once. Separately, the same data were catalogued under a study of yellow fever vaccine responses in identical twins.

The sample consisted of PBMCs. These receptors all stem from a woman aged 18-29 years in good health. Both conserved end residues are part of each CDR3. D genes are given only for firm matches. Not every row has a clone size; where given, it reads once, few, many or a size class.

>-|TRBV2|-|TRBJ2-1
CASSEWKRPYNEQFF
TGTGCCAGCAGTGAATGGAAGCGTCCCTACAATGAGCAGTTCTTC
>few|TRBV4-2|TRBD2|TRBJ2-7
CASSQEYLTSGEHYEQYF
TGTGCCAGCAGCCAAGAGTACTTAACTAGCGGGGAACACTACGAGCAGTACTTC
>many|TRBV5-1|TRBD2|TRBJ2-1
CASSSSGSGSGNEQFF
TGCGCCAGCAGTTCTAGCGGGAGTGGTTCAGGAAATGAGCAGTTCTTC
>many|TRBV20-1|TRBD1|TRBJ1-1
CSARPRQGGGVKAFF
TGCAGTGCTAGACCCAGACAGGGTGGGGGGGTCAAAGCTTTCTTT
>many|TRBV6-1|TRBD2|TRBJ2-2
CASSPTSGGAGELFF
TGTGCCAGCAGTCCGACTAGCGGGGGTGCCGGGGAGCTGTTTTTT
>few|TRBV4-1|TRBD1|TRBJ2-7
CASSQFLGDRGQYF
TGCGCCAGCAGCCAATTCCTGGGGGACAGGGGGCAGTACTTC
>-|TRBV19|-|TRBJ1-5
CASSIPRAGQPQHF
TGTGCCAGTAGTATACCACGGGCAGGCCAGCCCCAGCATTTT
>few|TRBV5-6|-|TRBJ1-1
CASSLVYGRPTVEAFF
TGTGCCAGCAGCTTGGTCTACGGGAGGCCCACGGTAGAAGCTTTCTTT
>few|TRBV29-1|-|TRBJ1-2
CSVEGRHGYTF
TGCAGCGTTGAAGGGCGGCATGGCTACACCTTC
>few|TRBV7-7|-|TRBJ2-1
CASSSDPTSYNEQFF
TGTGCCAGCAGCTCGGACCCCACTTCCTACAATGAGCAGTTCTTC
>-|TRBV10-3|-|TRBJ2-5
CAISALGGQETQYF
TGTGCCATCAGTGCCCTCGGGGGCCAAGAGACCCAGTACTTC
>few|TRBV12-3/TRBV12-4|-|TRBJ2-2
CASSFKGLTGELFF
TGTGCCAGCAGTTTTAAGGGCCTCACCGGGGAGCTGTTTTTT
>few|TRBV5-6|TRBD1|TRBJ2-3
CASSQTGTGLTDTQYF
TGTGCCAGCAGCCAGACCGGGACAGGGCTCACAGATACGCAGTATTTT
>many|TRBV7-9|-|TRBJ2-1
CATPESDNEQFF
TGTGCCACCCCGGAATCCGATAATGAGCAGTTCTTC
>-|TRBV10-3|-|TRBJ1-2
CAISGGNYGYTF
TGTGCCATCAGTGGCGGAAACTATGGCTACACCTTC
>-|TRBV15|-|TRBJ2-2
CATSRKSLGDWGSTGELFF
TGTGCCACCAGCAGAAAGTCGTTAGGGGACTGGGGGAGCACCGGGGAGCTGTTTTTT
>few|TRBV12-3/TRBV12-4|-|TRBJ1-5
CASSSGLAGEPTQHF
TGTGCCAGCAGTTCCGGACTAGCGGGAGAGCCTACGCAGCATTTT
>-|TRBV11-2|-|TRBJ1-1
CASSFFRETTNTEAFF
TGTGCCAGCAGCTTTTTTCGGGAAACCACGAACACTGAAGCTTTCTTT
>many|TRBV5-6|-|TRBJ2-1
CASSPLGGGGHNEQFF
TGTGCCAGCAGCCCTCTAGGAGGGGGCGGACACAATGAGCAGTTCTTC
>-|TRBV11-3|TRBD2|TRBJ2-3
CASSRSGSRNTDTQYF
TGTGCCAGCAGTCGTAGCGGGAGCCGGAACACAGATACGCAGTATTTT
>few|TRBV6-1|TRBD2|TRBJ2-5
CASSNFKIRGGLETQYF
TGTGCCAGCAGTAATTTTAAAATCCGGGGGGGCCTAGAGACCCAGTACTTC
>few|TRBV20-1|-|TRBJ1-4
CSARDQNSNEKLFF
TGCAGTGCTAGAGATCAGAACAGTAATGAAAAACTGTTTTTT
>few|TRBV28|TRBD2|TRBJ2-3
CASSLGLAESMRSTDTQYF
TGTGCCAGCAGTTTGGGACTAGCGGAATCAATGAGGAGCACAGATACGCAGTATTTT
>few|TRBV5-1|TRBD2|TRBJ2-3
CASSLPSGVTDTQYF
TGCGCCAGCAGCTTGCCTAGCGGGGTCACAGATACGCAGTATTTT
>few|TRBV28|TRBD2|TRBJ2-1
CASSLAGFGHEQFF
TGTGCCAGCAGCTTAGCGGGATTTGGCCATGAGCAGTTCTTC
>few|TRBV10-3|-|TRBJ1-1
CATRSLNTEAFF
TGTGCCACAAGAAGTTTGAACACTGAAGCTTTCTTT
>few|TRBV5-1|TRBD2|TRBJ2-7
CASSTRTSGAYEQYF
TGCGCCAGCAGCACCCGGACTAGCGGGGCCTACGAGCAGTACTTC
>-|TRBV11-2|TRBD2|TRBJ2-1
CASSPRGTISYNEQFF
TGTGCCAGCAGCCCCCGGGGGACTATCTCCTACAATGAGCAGTTCTTC